The TCR beta chain under discussion was sequenced for a study of T cells in Graves' hyperthyroidism and ophthalmopathy. Patients between 18 and 65 years old had hyperthyroidism, newly diagnosed and lasting under 2 months. Orbital computed tomography, thyroid ultrasound, serum thyroxine and TRAb, and clinical symptoms together informed the diagnoses. PBMCs stemmed from less than 13 ml fresh peripheral blood. This clonotype was seen many times. Its specificity is unknown. TCR beta CDR3 regions were amplified from RNA transcripts. An initial round of RT-PCR targeting the TCR CDR3 relied on the HTBI primer set. TCRdb itself ran the multiplex PCR reads through MiXCR, one entry per CDR3 protein. The profile shows nearly 600,000 distinct CDR3 sequences, approximately 15% of them singletons. Study-level findings and limits: Most thyroid-expanded clonotypes above 0.001 were also found in blood.

The source is a woman in her 30s with Graves' hyperthyroidism that later progressed to Graves' ophthalmopathy. The source material was blood.

The CDR3 DNA is TGTGCCAGCAGCGTAGCGGGACTAGCGGGAGAGGCCTCCGAGCAGTACTTC. Translating gives CASSVAGLAGEASEQYF. The gene calls are TRBV9 and TRBJ2-7, with 14 bases lining up with TRBD2. CDR3 length: 17 amino acids. Germline CDR1 and CDR2: SGDLS and YYNGEE. Trimming cost V 0 bases and J 6 bases; bases outside gene matches: 8.